This T cell receptor beta chain was retrieved from a study of cytotoxic CD8 clonotypes in ibrutinib-treated CLL. On this clone itself: What it binds is unknown.

Produced via immunoSEQ multiplex PCR; TCRdb's table is partial and in-frame only. Here the sample spans hundreds of thousands of clones, under 70% being singletons. Study-level results: Higher circulating CD8+ T-cell counts strongly accompanied higher baseline clonality, above age-matched healthy donors. Public clonotypes were seen rarely and were contracted or stable on treatment.

This TCR came from a human donor with chronic lymphocytic leukemia. Material: PBMCs, obtained after 36 months of ibrutinib treatment.

CDR3: CATSIIPLAAYEQYF. The CDR3 region has the DNA TGTGCCACCAGCATTATCCCGTTGGCGGCCTACGAGCAGTACTTC. The rearrangement uses TRBV15 and TRBJ2-7; no clear D gene. The CDR3 runs 15 residues. The ends were cut back, 4 bases at V and 2 bases at J, with 15 bases in the middle. Germline V gene sequence: CDR1 LNHNV, CDR2 YYDKDF (reference sequence).